Listed below are T cell receptor beta chains from one sample, sequenced in a study of response to subunit inactivated influenza vaccine. A single record per CDR3 protein comes from TCRdb applying MiXCR to the RT-PCR reads. The sample shows around 850,000 distinct CDR3 sequences, 18% of them seen only once. Sequenced here: PBMCs from blood, sampled less than 6 days after vaccination. These receptors originate from a man between 45 and 60 years old who received an inactivated influenza vaccine. CDR3s include the opening cysteine and the closing phenylalanine or tryptophan. The D gene is left open where the match is weak. Size is omitted from some rows. Given values are once, few, many or a class for expanded clones.

TRBV5-5	many	.	TRBJ1-3	CASSLLAVTSGNTIYF	TGTGCCAGCAGCTTGTTGGCGGTAACCTCTGGAAACACCATATATTTT
TRBV28	.	.	TRBJ1-2	CASTSFGEGYTF	TGTGCCAGCACATCCTTCGGGGAAGGCTACACCTTC
TRBV12-3/TRBV12-4	few	.	TRBJ1-3	CASSRQLLSGNTIYF	TGTGCCAGCAGTCGACAGCTACTCTCTGGAAACACCATATATTTT
TRBV20-1	.	.	TRBJ1-1	CSARDGGRPNTEAFF	TGCAGTGCTAGAGACGGGGGCCGCCCGAACACTGAAGCTTTCTTT
TRBV20-1	.	.	TRBJ2-7	CSARPGQGGTYEQYF	TGCAGTGCCCGCCCTGGGCAGGGTGGCACCTACGAGCAGTACTTC
TRBV18	.	TRBD2	TRBJ2-7	CASSPPTKGPAGIPYEQYF	TGTGCCAGCTCACCTCCGACCAAGGGGCCAGCGGGAATTCCCTACGAGCAGTACTTC
TRBV7-2	.	TRBD1	TRBJ2-7	CASRADRGPPYEQYF	TGTGCCAGCAGAGCCGACAGGGGGCCTCCCTACGAGCAGTACTTC
TRBV24-1	.	.	TRBJ2-7	CATSDASGSSYEQYF	TGTGCCACCAGTGACGCGTCAGGGAGCTCCTACGAGCAGTACTTC
TRBV29-1	few	TRBD2	TRBJ2-3	CSAALAGGLGRDTQYF	TGCAGTGCGGCGCTAGCGGGAGGCCTGGGGAGGGATACGCAGTATTTT
TRBV20-1	.	TRBD2	TRBJ2-1	CSAHTSGRYNEQFF	TGCAGTGCGCATACTAGCGGGCGATACAATGAGCAGTTCTTC
TRBV6-6	few	.	TRBJ2-2	CASSYAGVGELFF	TGTGCCAGCAGTTACGCCGGGGTCGGGGAGCTGTTTTTT
TRBV5-1	.	TRBD2	TRBJ2-7	CASQPGTSGYEQYF	TGCGCCAGCCAACCCGGGACTAGCGGCTACGAGCAGTACTTC
TRBV25-1	.	TRBD2	TRBJ2-7	CASSPYPLTSGRVGRQYF	TGTGCCAGCAGTCCCTACCCTTTAACTAGCGGGAGAGTCGGTAGGCAGTACTTC
TRBV6-4	.	.	TRBJ2-1	CASRKERGGYKEQFF	TGTGCCAGCAGAAAGGAGAGGGGAGGATACAAAGAGCAGTTCTTC
TRBV20-1	few	TRBD1	TRBJ2-5	CSARSLLSTGKREETQYF	TGCAGTGCTCGTTCCCTCCTCTCGACAGGGAAAAGAGAAGAGACCCAGTACTTC
TRBV20-1	.	.	TRBJ1-2	CSARDRETNYGYTF	TGCAGTGCTAGAGACAGGGAAACTAACTATGGCTACACCTTC
TRBV7-2	few	.	TRBJ1-4	CASSPIQGGKLFF	TGTGCCAGCAGCCCCATCCAGGGCGGAAAACTGTTTTTT
TRBV9	.	.	TRBJ1-1	CASSPAPTDTEAFF	TGTGCCAGCAGCCCCGCACCGACAGACACTGAAGCTTTCTTT
TRBV6-2/TRBV6-3	many	TRBD1	TRBJ2-1	CASRTGGIHNEQFF	TGTGCCAGCAGAACAGGGGGTATTCACAATGAGCAGTTCTTC
TRBV2	few	TRBD1	TRBJ1-3	CASSRTGMYSGNTIYF	TGTGCCAGCAGCCGGACAGGCATGTACTCTGGAAACACCATATATTTT
TRBV12-3/TRBV12-4	.	.	TRBJ1-1	CASSLGWFQPNTEAFF	TGTGCCAGCAGTTTAGGTTGGTTCCAGCCGAACACTGAAGCTTTCTTT
TRBV6-2/TRBV6-3	.	.	TRBJ2-1	CASSLPVGSVNGEQFF	TGTGCCAGCAGCCTTCCCGTCGGTAGCGTCAATGGTGAGCAGTTCTTC
TRBV29-1	.	TRBD1	TRBJ1-1	CSVLRTGGTEAFF	TGCAGCGTTTTACGGACAGGGGGGACTGAAGCTTTCTTT
TRBV4-1	few	TRBD2	TRBJ2-1	CASSQDATSVHNEQFF	TGCGCCAGCAGCCAAGATGCGACTAGCGTTCACAATGAGCAGTTCTTC
TRBV5-5	.	.	TRBJ1-5	CASSFYVSNQPQHF	TGTGCCAGCAGCTTCTACGTTAGCAATCAGCCCCAGCATTTT
TRBV29-1	many	TRBD2	TRBJ2-1	CSDLSGSYNEQFF	TGCAGCGACCTTAGCGGGAGCTACAATGAGCAGTTCTTC
TRBV20-1	.	.	TRBJ1-1	CSARVGGRGEAFF	TGCAGTGCTAGAGTGGGGGGGCGTGGGGAAGCTTTCTTT
TRBV20-1	few	TRBD2	TRBJ2-5	CSAQGTSGGEGETQYF	TGCAGTGCCCAAGGGACTAGCGGGGGGGAGGGTGAGACCCAGTACTTC
TRBV12-3/TRBV12-4	few	.	TRBJ2-1	CASSFTNMLYNEQFF	TGTGCCAGCAGTTTTACTAATATGCTCTACAATGAGCAGTTCTTC
TRBV20-1	many	TRBD2	TRBJ2-3	CSASLAGVGIDTQYF	TGCAGTGCTTCCCTAGCGGGGGTGGGGATAGATACGCAGTATTTT
TRBV20-1	many	.	TRBJ1-1	CSASVGSRTTEAFF	TGCAGTGCTAGTGTAGGGAGCCGAACGACTGAAGCTTTCTTT
TRBV18	.	.	TRBJ1-2	CASSPSQADGYTF	TGTGCCAGCTCACCTTCCCAGGCGGACGGCTACACCTTC
TRBV7-8	few	.	TRBJ2-7	CASMLRAGGDEQYF	TGTGCCAGCATGCTTCGGGCAGGGGGGGACGAGCAGTACTTC
TRBV12-3/TRBV12-4	few	TRBD2	TRBJ2-1	CASRDGTSGLLEQFF	TGTGCCAGCAGAGACGGGACTAGCGGGCTTCTTGAGCAGTTCTTC
TRBV6-5	few	.	TRBJ2-3	CATHRLDTQYF	TGTGCCACCCATCGCCTAGATACGCAGTATTTT
TRBV7-2	few	.	TRBJ2-3	CASSVGGISTDTQYF	TGTGCCAGCAGCGTCGGCGGGATAAGCACAGATACGCAGTATTTT
TRBV7-6	.	.	TRBJ2-1	CASSPRQSSYNEQFF	TGTGCCAGCAGCCCCCGACAGAGCTCCTACAATGAGCAGTTCTTC
TRBV20-1	.	TRBD1	TRBJ2-7	CSVDRDLPYEQYF	TGCAGTGTGGACAGGGACCTCCCCTACGAGCAGTACTTC
TRBV5-5	many	.	TRBJ1-5	CASSLVPPGGNQPQHF	TGTGCCAGCAGCTTGGTACCCCCCGGGGGCAATCAGCCCCAGCATTTT
TRBV13	.	.	TRBJ1-1	CASSLGGLGRAVSTEAFF	TGTGCCAGCAGCTTAGGGGGACTGGGACGGGCGGTGAGCACTGAAGCTTTCTTT
TRBV20-1	many	TRBD2	TRBJ2-1	CSASGASGSFEQFF	TGCAGTGCTAGCGGGGCTAGCGGGAGTTTTGAGCAGTTCTTC
TRBV7-8	.	TRBD1	TRBJ2-7	CASSFRQGEQYF	TGTGCCAGCAGCTTTCGACAGGGAGAACAGTACTTC
TRBV5-1	.	.	TRBJ2-3	CASSLAGYADTQYF	TGCGCCAGCAGCTTGGCAGGGTACGCAGATACGCAGTATTTT